This TCR beta chain was captured by sequencing in a study of molecular identifiers for immune sequencing clone quantification. Study background: Four of five splits of RNA from about 20,000 or 100,000 naive CD8 cells were sequenced in replicates.

Each CDR3 protein gets one entry after TCRdb re-called the PCR reads with MiXCR. There are about 510,000 distinct CDR3 sequences in the sample; about a fifth occur only once, and 0.7% to 1% lies in the top ten. Study-level points and caveats: Spiked Jurkat TCR RNA from one cell was reportedly detectable among some 1 million naive cells.

This clonotype was seen at least ten times. The antigen is undetermined. This TCR derives from a human donor in good health. Some libraries in this study had Jurkat cell RNA spiked in. The sample comprised naive CD8+ T cells from blood, with Jurkat cell RNA spiked in. Subset indicated: FACS-sorted CD8+CD4-CCR7+CD45RA+ naive T cells.

DNA for the CDR3: TGTGCCAGCAGCGTCACCACGACAGCTATGAACACTGAAGCTTTCTTT. Translated: CASSVTTTAMNTEAFF. The genes are TRBV7-2 and TRBJ1-1; D is possibly TRBD1 (5 bases). Germline V gene lookup returns CDR1 SGHTA and CDR2 FQGNSA. The CDR3 sequence is 16 residues long. Trimming removed 5 bases from V and 0 bases from J, with 16 bases in between.